This entry features one TCR beta chain sequence. Its antigen is currently unknown. Making TCR cDNA involved 5'RACE template switching, which added UMIs and a universal primer site. TCRdb independently ran MiXCR on the 5' RACE reads; one entry per CDR3 protein. Among roughly 500,000 distinct CDR3 sequences listed, about 19% were seen once. Germline V gives CDR1 SEHNR, CDR2 FQNEAQ (reference sequence). CDR3 length: 17 residues. Trimming removed 5 bases from V and 2 bases from J; junction bases left unmatched: 10. This sample stems from a study of T cells after yellow fever vaccination. Findings of the study overall: Of the clonotypes, a small share occurred in both CD4 and CD8 compartments. FACS-sorted repertoires might harbor abundant contaminating clonotypes from the bulk population. The booster saw the reappearance of most primary-vaccination clones (around 96% CD4, about 90% CD8).

This TCR derives from a man aged 25-40 years who received the YFV17D yellow fever vaccine. The chain is built from TRBV7-9 and TRBJ2-5, with TRBD1 matching 11 bases. The source material was PBMCs, sampled 15 days after the yellow fever booster vaccination. This CDR3 reads CASSLQLGTGGQETQYF. CDR3 nucleotides: TGTGCCAGCAGCCTTCAGCTGGGGACAGGGGGTCAAGAGACCCAGTACTTC.